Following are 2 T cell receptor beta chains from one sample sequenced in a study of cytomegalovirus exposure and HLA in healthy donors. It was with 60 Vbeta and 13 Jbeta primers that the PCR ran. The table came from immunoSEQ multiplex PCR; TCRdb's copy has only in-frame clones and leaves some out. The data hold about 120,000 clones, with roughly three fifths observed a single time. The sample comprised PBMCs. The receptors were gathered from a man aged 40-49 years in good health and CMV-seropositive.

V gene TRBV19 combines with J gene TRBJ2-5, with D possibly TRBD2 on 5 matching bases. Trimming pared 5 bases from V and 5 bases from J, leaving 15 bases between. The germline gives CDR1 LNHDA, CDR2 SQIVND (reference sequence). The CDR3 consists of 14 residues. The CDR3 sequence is CASSVATTGETQYF. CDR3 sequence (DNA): TGTGCCAGTAGTGTCGCGACTACGGGGGAGACCCAGTACTTC. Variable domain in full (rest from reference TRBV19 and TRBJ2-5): DGGITQSPKYLFRKEGQNVTLSCEQNLNHDAMYWYRQDPGQGLRLIYYSQIVNDFQKGDIAEGYSVSREKKESFPLTVTSAQKNPTAFYLCASSVATTGETQYFGPGTRLLVL.

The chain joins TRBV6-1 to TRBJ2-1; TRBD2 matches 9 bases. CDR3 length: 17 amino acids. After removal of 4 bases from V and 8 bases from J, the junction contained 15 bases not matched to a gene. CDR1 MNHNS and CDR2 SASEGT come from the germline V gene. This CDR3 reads CASSGPRGGRGRDEQFF. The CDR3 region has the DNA TGTGCCAGCAGTGGTCCCCGAGGCGGGAGGGGCCGGGATGAGCAGTTCTTC.